This TCR beta chain was recorded in a study of PD-1 and CTLA-4 blockade in melanoma. The V gene's germline CDR1 is SGHTA and CDR2 FQGNSA. V was pared by 3 bases and J by 2 bases, with 8 bases between. The CDR3 contains 13 residues. Sequencing used immunoSEQ multiplex PCR; TCRdb keeps in-frame clones, though not all of them. In the table there are 20,000 to 25,000 clones, about 87% of which are singletons. The sample in question was CD8+ T cells from peripheral blood, obtained before anti-PD-1 treatment. The rearrangement joins TRBV7-2 to TRBJ2-7; D is possibly TRBD2 (5 bases). The TCR comes from a human donor with melanoma. The CDR3, as DNA: TGTGCCAGCAGCTTCTCCGGGGCCTACGAGCAGTACTTC. Amino acid sequence: CASSFSGAYEQYF.